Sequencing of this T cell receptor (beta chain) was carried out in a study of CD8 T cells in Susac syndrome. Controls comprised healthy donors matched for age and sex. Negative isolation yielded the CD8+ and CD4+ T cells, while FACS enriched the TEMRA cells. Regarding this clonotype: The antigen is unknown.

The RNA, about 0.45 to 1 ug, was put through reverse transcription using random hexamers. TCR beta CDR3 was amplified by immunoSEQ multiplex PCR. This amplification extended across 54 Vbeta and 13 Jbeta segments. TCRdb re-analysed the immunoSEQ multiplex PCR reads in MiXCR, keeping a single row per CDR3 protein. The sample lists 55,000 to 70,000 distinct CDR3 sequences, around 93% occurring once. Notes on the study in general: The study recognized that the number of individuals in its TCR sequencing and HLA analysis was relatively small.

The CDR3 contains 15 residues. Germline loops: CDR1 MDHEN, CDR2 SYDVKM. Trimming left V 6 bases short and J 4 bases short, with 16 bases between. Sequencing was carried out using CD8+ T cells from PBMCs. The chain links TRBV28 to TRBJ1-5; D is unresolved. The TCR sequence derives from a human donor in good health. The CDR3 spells CASSPRGRENQPQHF. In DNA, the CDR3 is TGTGCCAGCAGCCCCCGTGGAAGGGAAAATCAGCCCCAGCATTTT. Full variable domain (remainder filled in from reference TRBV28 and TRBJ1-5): DVKVTQSSRYLVKRTGEKVFLECVQDMDHENMFWYRQDPGLGLRLIYFSYDVKMKEKGDIPEGYSVSREKKERFSLILESASTNQTSMYLCASSPRGRENQPQHFGDGTRLSIL.